Below are 9 T cell receptor beta chains sequenced from a single sample in a study of radiotherapy plus CTLA-4 blockade in lung cancer. Here immunoSEQ multiplex PCR was the method, and the copy in TCRdb shows in-frame clones only, minus some. The repertoire has about 77,000 clones, roughly four fifths of them found once; the top ten carry over 9%. The material was peripheral blood, obtained from a patient treated with radiotherapy plus ipilimumab. Receptor source: a human donor with non-small cell lung cancer whose response to radiotherapy plus ipilimumab could not be evaluated.

The V gene is TRBV2, the J gene TRBJ2-2; 8 bases align to TRBD1. CDR1 and CDR2 (germline): SNHLY, FYNNEI. V shed 4 bases, J shed 4 bases, and the junction held 2 bases outside the gene matches. This CDR3 comprises 14 residues. CDR3 nucleotide sequence: TGTGCCAGCAGTGGGACAGGGTTCACCGGGGAGCTGTTTTTT. This translates into CASSGTGFTGELFF.

The chain has TRBV4-3 and TRBJ2-3, with D possibly TRBD2 on 5 matching bases. V lost 3 bases and J 10 bases, leaving 14 bases between the germline ends. The CDR3 has 13 residues. The germline V gene has CDR1 LGHNA and CDR2 YSLEER. CDR3 DNA sequence: TGCGCCAGCAGCCAGGAGGTGGAGAGTTCGCAGTATTTT. This codes for CASSQEVESSQYF.

The chain recombines TRBV7-3 with TRBJ2-1; the D gene is possibly TRBD2 (6 bases). The CDR3 totals 15 residues. Germline-derived CDR1 and CDR2 are SGHTA and FQGTGA. V dropped 2 bases and J dropped 0 bases, with 8 bases sitting between them. In nucleotides, the CDR3 is TGTGCCAGCAGCTTAGCGGGGAACTCCTACAATGAGCAGTTCTTC. It translates to CASSLAGNSYNEQFF.

This rearrangement joins TRBV12-5 to TRBJ2-2, with a weak D call TRBD2 (6 bases). The V and J ends lost 3 bases and 1 base respectively, with 18 bases between them. The CDR3 has 18 residues. The V gene's germline CDR1 is LGHNT and CDR2 FRNRAP. The chain's CDR3 is CASGFPHIADLNTGELFF. CDR3 in DNA: TGTGCTAGTGGTTTCCCCCATATAGCGGACTTGAACACCGGGGAGCTGTTTTTT.

The chain carries TRBV9 and TRBJ2-1; TRBD2 aligns across 9 bases. Per germline, CDR1 SGDLS and CDR2 YYNGEE. Trimming cost V 0 bases and J 5 bases; bases outside gene matches: 6. This CDR3 contains 16 residues. This CDR3 is CASSVAGLALNNEQFF. The CDR3 coding sequence is TGTGCCAGCAGCGTAGCGGGACTAGCTTTAAACAATGAGCAGTTCTTC.

This clone was detected a few times. This chain joins TRBV10-3 and TRBJ2-7, with 10 bases identical to TRBD2. Germline CDR1 reads ENHRY; CDR2 reads SYGVKD. There are 14 residues in the CDR3. With 10 bases clipped from V and 4 bases from J, the junction kept 10 bases outside the gene matches. CDR3 protein: CATREASGGYEQYF. For the CDR3, the DNA is TGTGCCACCCGCGAGGCTAGCGGGGGATACGAGCAGTACTTC.

This clone was counted only a few times. V and J are TRBV11-2 and TRBJ2-7, with a possible D match to TRBD2 (6 bases). This CDR3 has 13 residues. In germline, CDR1 is SGHAT, CDR2 FQNNGV. V was shortened by 5 bases and J by 5 bases, with 13 bases between the two germline ends. Here the CDR3 DNA reads TGTGCCAGCAGCCCGGAGCGGGCTCACGAGCAGTACTTC. It translates to CASSPERAHEQYF.

The chain employs TRBV7-9 and TRBJ1-2; a weak D match, TRBD1 (5 bases). The length of the CDR3 is 15 residues. Between the trimmed V and J ends, which lost 4 bases and 5 bases, there was a span of 17 bases. CDR1 SEHNR and CDR2 FQNEAQ come from the germline V gene (reference sequence). CDR3 loop: CASSYPDSTLYGYTF. The CDR3 nucleotides are TGTGCCAGCAGCTACCCAGACAGTACCCTTTATGGCTACACCTTC.

Only one count was recorded for this clone. The rearrangement links TRBV10-3 to TRBJ1-2; D might be TRBD1 (5 bases). The length of the CDR3 is 12 residues. V lost 6 bases and J lost 3, with 8 bases in between. Looked up from germline, CDR1 is ENHRY and CDR2 is SYGVKD. The CDR3 bases are TGTGCCATCAGGGGAGGGGACTATGGCTACACCTTC. Its protein product is CAIRGGDYGYTF.